Reported below is one T cell receptor (beta chain). No antigen is known for it. This record belongs to a study of cytotoxic CD8 clonotypes in ibrutinib-treated CLL. Study observations and caveats: Under therapy, public clonotypes either contracted or stayed stable, and they were uncommon.

Data came from immunoSEQ multiplex PCR; TCRdb stores just in-frame clones and leaves some out. The sample shows about 250,000 clones, 70% of them seen only once. Germline CDR1 and CDR2: MGHRA and YSYEKL. This CDR3 comprises 16 residues. Trimming stripped 4 bases from V and 0 bases from J, with 15 bases between. The V and J genes are TRBV4-1 and TRBJ1-1, with D perhaps matching TRBD1 (6 bases). This sequence originates from a human donor with chronic lymphocytic leukemia. This specimen consisted of PBMCs, obtained after 24 months of ibrutinib treatment. DNA for the CDR3: TGCGCCAGCAGCCCTGGGACATACCCCATGAACACTGAAGCTTTCTTT. It encodes CASSPGTYPMNTEAFF.